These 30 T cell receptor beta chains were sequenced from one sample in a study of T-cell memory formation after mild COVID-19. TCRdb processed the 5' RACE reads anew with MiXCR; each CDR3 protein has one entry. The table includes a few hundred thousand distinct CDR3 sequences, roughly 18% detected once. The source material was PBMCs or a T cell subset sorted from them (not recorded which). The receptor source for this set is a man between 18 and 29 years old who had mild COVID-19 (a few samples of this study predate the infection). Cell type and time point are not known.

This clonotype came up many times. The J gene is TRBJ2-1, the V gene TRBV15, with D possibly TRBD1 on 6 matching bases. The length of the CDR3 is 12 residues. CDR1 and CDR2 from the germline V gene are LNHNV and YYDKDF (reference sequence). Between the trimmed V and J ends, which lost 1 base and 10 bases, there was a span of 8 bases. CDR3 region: CATSRGGTEQFF. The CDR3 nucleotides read TGTGCCACCAGCAGAGGAGGGACAGAGCAGTTCTTC.

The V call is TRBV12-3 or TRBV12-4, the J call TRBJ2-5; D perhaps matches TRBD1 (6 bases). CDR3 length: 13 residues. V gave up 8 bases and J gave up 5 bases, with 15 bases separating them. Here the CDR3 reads CASSVRGGETQYF. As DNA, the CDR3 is TGTGCCAGCTCCGTCAGGGGCGGGGAGACCCAGTACTTC.

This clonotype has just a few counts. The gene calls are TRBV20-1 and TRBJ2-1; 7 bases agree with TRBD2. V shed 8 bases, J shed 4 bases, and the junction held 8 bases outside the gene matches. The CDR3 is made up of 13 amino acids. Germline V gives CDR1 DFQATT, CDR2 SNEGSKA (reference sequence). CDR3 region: CSTNLADYNEQFF. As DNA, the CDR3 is TGCAGTACTAACCTAGCGGATTACAATGAGCAGTTCTTC.

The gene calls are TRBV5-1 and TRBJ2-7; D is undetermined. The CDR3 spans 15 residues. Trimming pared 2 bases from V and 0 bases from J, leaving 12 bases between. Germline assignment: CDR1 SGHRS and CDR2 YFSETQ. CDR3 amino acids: CASSLLPGPSYEQYF. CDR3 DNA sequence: TGCGCCAGCAGCTTACTCCCCGGGCCCTCCTACGAGCAGTACTTC.

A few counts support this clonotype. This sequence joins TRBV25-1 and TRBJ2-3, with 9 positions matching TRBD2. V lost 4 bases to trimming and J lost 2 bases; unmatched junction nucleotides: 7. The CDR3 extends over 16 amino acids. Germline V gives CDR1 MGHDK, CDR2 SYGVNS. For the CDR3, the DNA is TGTGCCAGCAGTGCCGGTCTAGCGGGGTTCACAGATACGCAGTATTTT. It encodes CASSAGLAGFTDTQYF. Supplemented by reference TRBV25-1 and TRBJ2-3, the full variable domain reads EADIYQTPRYLVIGTGKKITLECSQTMGHDKMYWYQQDPGMELHLIHYSYGVNSTEKGDLSSESTVSRIRTEHFPLTLESARPSHTSQYLCASSAGLAGFTDTQYFGPGTRLTVL.

CDR3 protein: CASSQALGGSVVTQYF. CDR3 coding DNA: TGTGCCAGCAGCCAAGCCCTGGGGGGGAGCGTGGTGACCCAGTACTTC. The chain has TRBV4-2 and TRBJ2-5; 7 bases align to TRBD2. The ends lost 1 base at V and 7 bases at J; junction bases unmatched: 12. CDR3 length: 16 amino acids. Germline CDR1 and CDR2: LGHNA and YNFKEQ.

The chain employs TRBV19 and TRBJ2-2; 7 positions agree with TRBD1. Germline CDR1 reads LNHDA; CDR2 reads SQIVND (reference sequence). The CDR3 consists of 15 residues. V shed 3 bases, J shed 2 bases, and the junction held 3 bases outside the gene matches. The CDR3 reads CASSMDRTNTGELFF. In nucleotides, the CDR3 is TGTGCCAGTAGTATGGACAGGACAAACACCGGGGAGCTGTTTTTT. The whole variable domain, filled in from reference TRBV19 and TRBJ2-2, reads DGGITQSPKYLFRKEGQNVTLSCEQNLNHDAMYWYRQDPGQGLRLIYYSQIVNDFQKGDIAEGYSVSREKKESFPLTVTSAQKNPTAFYLCASSMDRTNTGELFFGEGSRLTVL.

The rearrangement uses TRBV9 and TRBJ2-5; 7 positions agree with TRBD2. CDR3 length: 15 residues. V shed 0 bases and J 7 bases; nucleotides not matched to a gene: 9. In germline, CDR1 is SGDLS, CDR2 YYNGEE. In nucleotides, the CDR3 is TGTGCCAGCAGCGTAGCGGCTAGCGGAAGTAGGACCCAGTACTTC. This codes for CASSVAASGSRTQYF.

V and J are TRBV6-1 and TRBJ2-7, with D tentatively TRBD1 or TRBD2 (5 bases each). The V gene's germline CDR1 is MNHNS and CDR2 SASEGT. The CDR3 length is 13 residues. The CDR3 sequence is CGQRGRGNYEQYF. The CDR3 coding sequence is TGTGGCCAACGGGGAAGGGGAAACTACGAGCAGTACTTC.

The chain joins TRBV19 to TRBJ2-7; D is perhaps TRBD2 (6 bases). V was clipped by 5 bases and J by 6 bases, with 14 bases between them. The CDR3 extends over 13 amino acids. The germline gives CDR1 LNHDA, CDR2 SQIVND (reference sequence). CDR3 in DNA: TGTGCCAGTAGTGCGCGATCTAGCGCCGAGCAGTACTTC. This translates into CASSARSSAEQYF.

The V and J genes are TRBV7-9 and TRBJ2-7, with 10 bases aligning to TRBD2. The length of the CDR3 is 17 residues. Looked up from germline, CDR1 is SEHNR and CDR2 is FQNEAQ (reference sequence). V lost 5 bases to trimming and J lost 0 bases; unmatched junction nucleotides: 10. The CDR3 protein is CASSRSGGTPLSYEQYF. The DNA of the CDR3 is TGTGCCAGCAGCCGTAGCGGGGGGACTCCCCTCTCCTACGAGCAGTACTTC.

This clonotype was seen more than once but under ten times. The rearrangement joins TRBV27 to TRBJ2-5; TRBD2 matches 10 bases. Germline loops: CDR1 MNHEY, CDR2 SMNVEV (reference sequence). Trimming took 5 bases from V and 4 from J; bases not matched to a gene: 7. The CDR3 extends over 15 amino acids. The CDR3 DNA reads TGTGCCAGCAGTCATTGGGCTAGCGGGGGAGAGACCCAGTACTTC. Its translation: CASSHWASGGETQYF.

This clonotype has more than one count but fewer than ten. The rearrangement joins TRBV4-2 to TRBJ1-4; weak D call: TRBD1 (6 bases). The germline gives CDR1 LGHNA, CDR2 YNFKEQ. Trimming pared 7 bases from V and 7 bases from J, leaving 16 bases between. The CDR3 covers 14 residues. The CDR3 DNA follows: TGTGCCAGCACCTCAAGGGGGTCCGGTGAAAAACTGTTTTTT. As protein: CASTSRGSGEKLFF.

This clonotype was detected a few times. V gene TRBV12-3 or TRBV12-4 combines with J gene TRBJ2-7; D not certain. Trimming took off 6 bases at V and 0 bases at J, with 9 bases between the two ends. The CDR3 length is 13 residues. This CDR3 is CASRGPDSYEQYF. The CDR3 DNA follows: TGTGCCAGCAGGGGCCCCGACTCCTACGAGCAGTACTTC.

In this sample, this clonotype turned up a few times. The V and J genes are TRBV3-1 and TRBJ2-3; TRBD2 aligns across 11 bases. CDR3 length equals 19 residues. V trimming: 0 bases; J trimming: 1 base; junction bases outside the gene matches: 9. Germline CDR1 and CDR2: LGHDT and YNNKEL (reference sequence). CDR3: CASSQDYVSTSGGTDTQYF. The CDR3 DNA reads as TGTGCCAGCAGCCAAGATTATGTGTCGACTAGCGGGGGCACAGATACGCAGTATTTT.

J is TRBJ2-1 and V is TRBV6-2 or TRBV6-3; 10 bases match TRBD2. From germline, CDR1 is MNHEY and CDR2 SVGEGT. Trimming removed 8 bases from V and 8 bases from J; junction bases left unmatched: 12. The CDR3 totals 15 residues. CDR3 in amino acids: CASHSGGAGRHEQFF. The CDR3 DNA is TGTGCCAGCCACAGCGGGGGGGCCGGTCGTCATGAGCAGTTCTTC.

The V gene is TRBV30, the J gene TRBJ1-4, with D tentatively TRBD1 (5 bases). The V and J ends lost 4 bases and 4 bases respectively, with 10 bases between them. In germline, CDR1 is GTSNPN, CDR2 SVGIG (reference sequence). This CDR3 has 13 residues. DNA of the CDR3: TGTGCCTGGACGGGGCAGCTTAATGAAAAACTGTTTTTT. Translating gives CAWTGQLNEKLFF.

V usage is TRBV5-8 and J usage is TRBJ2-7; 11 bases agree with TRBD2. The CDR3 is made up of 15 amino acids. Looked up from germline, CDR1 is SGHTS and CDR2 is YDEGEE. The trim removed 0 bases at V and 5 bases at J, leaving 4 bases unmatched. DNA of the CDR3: TGTGCCAGCAGCTTGGAACTAGCGGGAGCACACGAGCAGTACTTC. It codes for CASSLELAGAHEQYF.

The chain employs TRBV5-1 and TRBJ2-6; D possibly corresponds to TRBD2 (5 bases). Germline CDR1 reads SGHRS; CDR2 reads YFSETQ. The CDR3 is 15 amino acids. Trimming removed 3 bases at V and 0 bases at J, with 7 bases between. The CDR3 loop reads CASSSGGSGANVLTF. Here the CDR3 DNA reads TGCGCCAGCAGCTCTGGAGGCTCTGGGGCCAACGTCCTGACTTTC.

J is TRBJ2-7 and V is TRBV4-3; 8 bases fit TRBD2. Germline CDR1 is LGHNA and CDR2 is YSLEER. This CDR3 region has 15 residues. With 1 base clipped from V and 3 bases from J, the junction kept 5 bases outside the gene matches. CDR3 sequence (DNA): TGCGCCAGCAGCCAAGGACTAGCGATCGACTACGAGCAGTACTTC. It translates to CASSQGLAIDYEQYF.

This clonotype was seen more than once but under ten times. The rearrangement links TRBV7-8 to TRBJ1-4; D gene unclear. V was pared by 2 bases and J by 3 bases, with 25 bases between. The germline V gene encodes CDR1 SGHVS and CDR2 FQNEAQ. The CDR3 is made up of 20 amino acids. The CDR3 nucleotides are TGTGCCAGCAGCTTAACGGTGGGGAGGTTGATCTCTATGGCTAATGAAAAACTGTTTTTT. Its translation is CASSLTVGRLISMANEKLFF. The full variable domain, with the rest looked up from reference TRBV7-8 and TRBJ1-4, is GAGVSQSPRYKVAKRGQDVALRCDPISGHVSLFWYQQALGQGPEFLTYFQNEAQLDKSGLPSDRFFAERPEGSVSTLKIQRTQQEDSAVYLCASSLTVGRLISMANEKLFFGSGTQLSVL.

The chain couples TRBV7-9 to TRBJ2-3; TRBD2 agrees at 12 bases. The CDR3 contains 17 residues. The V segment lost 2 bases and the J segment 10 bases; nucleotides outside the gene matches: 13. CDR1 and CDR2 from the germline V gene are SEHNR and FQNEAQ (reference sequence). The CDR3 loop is CASSLMGLAGTAEAQYF. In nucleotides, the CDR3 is TGTGCCAGCAGCTTAATGGGACTAGCGGGTACAGCGGAGGCGCAGTATTTT.

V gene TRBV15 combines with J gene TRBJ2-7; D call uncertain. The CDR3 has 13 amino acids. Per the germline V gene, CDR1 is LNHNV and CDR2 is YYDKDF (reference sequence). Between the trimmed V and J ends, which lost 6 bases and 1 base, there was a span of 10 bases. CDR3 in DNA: TGTGCCACCAGTACATCTCCTTCCTACGAGCAGTACTTC. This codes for CATSTSPSYEQYF. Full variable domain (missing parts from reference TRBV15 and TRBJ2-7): DAMVIQNPRYQVTQFGKPVTLSCSQTLNHNVMYWYQQKSSQAPKLLFHYYDKDFNNEADTPDNFQSRRPNTSFCFLDIRSPGLGDTAMYLCATSTSPSYEQYFGPGTRLTVT.

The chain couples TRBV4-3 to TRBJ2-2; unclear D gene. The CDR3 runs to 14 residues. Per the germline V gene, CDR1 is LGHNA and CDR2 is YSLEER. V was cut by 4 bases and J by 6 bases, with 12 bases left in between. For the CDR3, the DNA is TGCGCCAGCAGCCTCATACTGAATGCCGGGGAGCTGTTTTTT. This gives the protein CASSLILNAGELFF.

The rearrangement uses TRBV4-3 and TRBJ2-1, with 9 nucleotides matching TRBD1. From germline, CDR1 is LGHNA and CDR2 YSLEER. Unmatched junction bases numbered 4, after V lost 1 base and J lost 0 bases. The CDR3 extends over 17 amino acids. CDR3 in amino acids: CASSQVGTGSSYNEQFF. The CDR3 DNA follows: TGCGCCAGCAGCCAAGTAGGGACAGGGAGCTCCTACAATGAGCAGTTCTTC.

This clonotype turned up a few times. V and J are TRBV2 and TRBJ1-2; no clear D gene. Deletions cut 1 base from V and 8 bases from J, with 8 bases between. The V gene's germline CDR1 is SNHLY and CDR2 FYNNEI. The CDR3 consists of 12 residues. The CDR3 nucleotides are TGTGCCAGCAGTGAAGGCGTGGCAGGCTACACCTTC. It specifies CASSEGVAGYTF.

In DNA, the CDR3 is TGTGCCAGCAGCTTAAGTAGGATAGCGGGGACCCAAGAGACCCAGTACTTC. It encodes CASSLSRIAGTQETQYF. V usage is TRBV7-9 and J usage is TRBJ2-5, with 8 bases matching TRBD2. Looked up from germline, CDR1 is SEHNR and CDR2 is FQNEAQ (reference sequence). The CDR3 has 17 amino acids. The V gene end was trimmed by 2 bases and the J gene end by 1 base; junction bases not matched to a gene: 9. Combining the CDR3 with reference TRBV7-9 and TRBJ2-5 gives the whole variable domain DTGVSQNPRHKITKRGQNVTFRCDPISEHNRLYWYRQTLGQGPEFLTYFQNEAQLEKSRLLSDRFSAERPKGSFSTLEIQRTEQGDSAMYLCASSLSRIAGTQETQYFGPGTRLLVL.

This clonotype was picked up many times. CDR3 nucleotides: TGTGCCAGCAGCCCGAGGTGGGGACTAGGTTCCTCTGGGGCCAACGTCCTGACTTTC. It translates to CASSPRWGLGSSGANVLTF. V gene TRBV7-2 combines with J gene TRBJ2-6, with 8 nucleotides matching TRBD2. CDR3 length: 19 residues. V was pared by 5 bases and J by 0 bases, with 12 bases of the junction left unmatched. Looked up from germline, CDR1 is SGHTA and CDR2 is FQGNSA.

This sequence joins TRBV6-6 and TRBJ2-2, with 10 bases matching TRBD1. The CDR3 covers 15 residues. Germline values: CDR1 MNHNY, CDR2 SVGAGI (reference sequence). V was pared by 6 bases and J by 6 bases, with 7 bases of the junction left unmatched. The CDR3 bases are TGTGCCAGCAGGCCCGGGACAGGGGAACCCGGGGAGCTGTTTTTT. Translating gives CASRPGTGEPGELFF.

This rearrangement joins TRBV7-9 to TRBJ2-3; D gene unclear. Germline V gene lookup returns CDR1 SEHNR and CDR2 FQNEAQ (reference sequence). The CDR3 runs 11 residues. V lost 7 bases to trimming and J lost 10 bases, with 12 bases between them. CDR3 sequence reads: CASTGPGAQYF. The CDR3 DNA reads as TGTGCCAGCACTGGGCCCGGCGCGCAGTATTTT.